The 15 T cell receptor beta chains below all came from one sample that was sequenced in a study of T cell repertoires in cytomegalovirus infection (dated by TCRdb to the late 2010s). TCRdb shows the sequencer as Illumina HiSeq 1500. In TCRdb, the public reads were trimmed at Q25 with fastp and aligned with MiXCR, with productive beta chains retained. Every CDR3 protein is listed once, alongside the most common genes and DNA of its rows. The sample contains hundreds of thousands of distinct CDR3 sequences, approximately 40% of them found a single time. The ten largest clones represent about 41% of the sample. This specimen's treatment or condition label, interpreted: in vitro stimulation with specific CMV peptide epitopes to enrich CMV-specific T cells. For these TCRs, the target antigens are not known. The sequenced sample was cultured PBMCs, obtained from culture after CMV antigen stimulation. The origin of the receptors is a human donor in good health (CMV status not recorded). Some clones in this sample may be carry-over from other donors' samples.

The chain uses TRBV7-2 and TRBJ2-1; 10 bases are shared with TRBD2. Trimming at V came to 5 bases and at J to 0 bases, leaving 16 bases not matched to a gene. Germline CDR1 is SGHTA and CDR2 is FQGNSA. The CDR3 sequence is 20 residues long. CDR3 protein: CASSLEAGGTMASSYNEQFF. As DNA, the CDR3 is TGTGCCAGCAGCCTCGAAGCGGGGGGGACTATGGCCAGCTCCTACAATGAGCAGTTCTTC.

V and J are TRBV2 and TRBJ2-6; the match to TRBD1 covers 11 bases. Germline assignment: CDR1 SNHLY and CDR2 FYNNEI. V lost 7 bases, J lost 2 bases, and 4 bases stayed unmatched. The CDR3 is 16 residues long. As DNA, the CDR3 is TGTGCCAGCAATGGACAGGGGGCGCCTGGGGCCAACGTCCTGACTTTC. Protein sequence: CASNGQGAPGANVLTF.

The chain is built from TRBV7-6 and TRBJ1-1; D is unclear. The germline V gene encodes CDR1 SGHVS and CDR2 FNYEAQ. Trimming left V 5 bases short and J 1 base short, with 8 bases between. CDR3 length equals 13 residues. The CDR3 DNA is TGTGCCAGCAGCCAACGACAGAACACTGAAGCTTTCTTT. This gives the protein CASSQRQNTEAFF.

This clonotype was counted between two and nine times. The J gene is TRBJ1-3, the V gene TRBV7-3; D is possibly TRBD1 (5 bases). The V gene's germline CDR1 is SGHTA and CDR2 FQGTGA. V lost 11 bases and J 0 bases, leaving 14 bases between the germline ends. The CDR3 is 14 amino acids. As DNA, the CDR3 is TGTGCCCGCGGGTCAGGGAACTCTGGAAACACCATATATTTT. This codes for CARGSGNSGNTIYF.

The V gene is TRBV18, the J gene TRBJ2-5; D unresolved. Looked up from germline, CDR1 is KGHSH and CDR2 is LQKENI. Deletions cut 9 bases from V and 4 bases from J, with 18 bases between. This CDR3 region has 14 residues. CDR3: CASSGLSPGETQYF. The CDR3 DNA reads TGTGCCAGTTCCGGGTTATCCCCTGGAGAGACCCAGTACTTC.

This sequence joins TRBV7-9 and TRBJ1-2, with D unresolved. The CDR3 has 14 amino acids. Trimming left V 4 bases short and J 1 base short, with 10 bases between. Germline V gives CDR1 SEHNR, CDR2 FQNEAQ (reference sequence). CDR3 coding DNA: TGTGCCAGCAGCTCTCGGACGATTAACTATGGCTACACCTTC. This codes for CASSSRTINYGYTF.

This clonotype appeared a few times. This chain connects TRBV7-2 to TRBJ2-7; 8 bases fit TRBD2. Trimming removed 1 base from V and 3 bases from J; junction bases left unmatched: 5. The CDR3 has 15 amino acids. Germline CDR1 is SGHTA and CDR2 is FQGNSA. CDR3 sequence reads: CASSLDGRAVYEQYF. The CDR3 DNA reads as TGTGCCAGCAGCTTAGACGGGAGGGCCGTCTACGAGCAGTACTTC.

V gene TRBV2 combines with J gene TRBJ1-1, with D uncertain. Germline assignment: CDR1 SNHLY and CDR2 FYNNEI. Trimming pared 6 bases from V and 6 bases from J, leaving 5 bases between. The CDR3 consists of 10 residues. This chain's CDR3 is CASRGSEAFF. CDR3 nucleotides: TGTGCCAGCAGGGGATCTGAAGCTTTCTTT. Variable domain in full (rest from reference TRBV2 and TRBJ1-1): EPEVTQTPSHQVTQMGQEVILRCVPISNHLYFYWYRQILGQKVEFLVSFYNNEISEKSEIFDDQFSVERPDGSNFTLKIRSTKLEDSAMYFCASRGSEAFFGQGTRLTVV.

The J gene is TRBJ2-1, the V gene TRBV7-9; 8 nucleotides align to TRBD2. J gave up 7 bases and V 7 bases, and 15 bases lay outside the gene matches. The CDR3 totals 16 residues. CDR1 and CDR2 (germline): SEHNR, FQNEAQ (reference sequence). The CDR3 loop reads CASNNPLGRAVNEQFF. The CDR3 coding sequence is TGTGCCAGCAACAATCCACTCGGGAGGGCGGTGAATGAGCAGTTCTTC.

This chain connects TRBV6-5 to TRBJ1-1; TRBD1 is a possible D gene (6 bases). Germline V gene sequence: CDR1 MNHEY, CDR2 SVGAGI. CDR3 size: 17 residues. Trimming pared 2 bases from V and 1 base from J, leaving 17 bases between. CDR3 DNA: TGTGCCAGCAGTTACAGGGGGGGCTGGGGTTCGAACACTGAAGCTTTCTTT. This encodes CASSYRGGWGSNTEAFF.

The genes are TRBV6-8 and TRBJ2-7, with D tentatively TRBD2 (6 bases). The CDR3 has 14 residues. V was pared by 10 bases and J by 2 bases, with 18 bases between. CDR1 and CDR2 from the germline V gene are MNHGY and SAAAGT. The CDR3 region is CATTPSGPAYEQYF. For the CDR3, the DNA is TGTGCCACCACCCCCAGCGGGCCAGCCTACGAGCAGTACTTC.

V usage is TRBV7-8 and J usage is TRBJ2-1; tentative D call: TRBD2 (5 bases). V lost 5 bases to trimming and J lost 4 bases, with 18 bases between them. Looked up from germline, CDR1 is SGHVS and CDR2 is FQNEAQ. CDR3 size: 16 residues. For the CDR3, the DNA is TGTGCCAGCAGCCCGTCGGGGAGCGCGTTTTACAATGAGCAGTTCTTC. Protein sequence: CASSPSGSAFYNEQFF. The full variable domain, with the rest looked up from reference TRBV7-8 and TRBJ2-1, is GAGVSQSPRYKVAKRGQDVALRCDPISGHVSLFWYQQALGQGPEFLTYFQNEAQLDKSGLPSDRFFAERPEGSVSTLKIQRTQQEDSAVYLCASSPSGSAFYNEQFFGPGTRLTVL.

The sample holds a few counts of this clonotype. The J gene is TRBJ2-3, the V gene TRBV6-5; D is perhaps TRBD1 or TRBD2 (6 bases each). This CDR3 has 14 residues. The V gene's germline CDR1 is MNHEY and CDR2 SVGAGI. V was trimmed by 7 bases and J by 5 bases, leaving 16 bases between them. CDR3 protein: CASNPRGPVDTQYF. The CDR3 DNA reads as TGTGCCAGCAACCCCCGGGGGCCGGTAGATACGCAGTATTTT.

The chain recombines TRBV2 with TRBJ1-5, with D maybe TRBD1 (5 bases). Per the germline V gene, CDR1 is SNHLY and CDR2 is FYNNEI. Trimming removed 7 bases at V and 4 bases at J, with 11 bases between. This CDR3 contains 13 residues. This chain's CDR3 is CASKLGGNQPQHF. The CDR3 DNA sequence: TGTGCCAGCAAACTGGGGGGTAATCAGCCCCAGCATTTT.

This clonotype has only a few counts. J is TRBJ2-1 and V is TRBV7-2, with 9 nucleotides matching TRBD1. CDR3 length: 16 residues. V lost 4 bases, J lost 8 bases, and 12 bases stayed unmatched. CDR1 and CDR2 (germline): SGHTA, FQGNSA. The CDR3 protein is CASSSSPGQGYDEQFF. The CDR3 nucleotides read TGTGCCAGCAGCTCCTCACCAGGACAGGGGTATGATGAGCAGTTCTTC.